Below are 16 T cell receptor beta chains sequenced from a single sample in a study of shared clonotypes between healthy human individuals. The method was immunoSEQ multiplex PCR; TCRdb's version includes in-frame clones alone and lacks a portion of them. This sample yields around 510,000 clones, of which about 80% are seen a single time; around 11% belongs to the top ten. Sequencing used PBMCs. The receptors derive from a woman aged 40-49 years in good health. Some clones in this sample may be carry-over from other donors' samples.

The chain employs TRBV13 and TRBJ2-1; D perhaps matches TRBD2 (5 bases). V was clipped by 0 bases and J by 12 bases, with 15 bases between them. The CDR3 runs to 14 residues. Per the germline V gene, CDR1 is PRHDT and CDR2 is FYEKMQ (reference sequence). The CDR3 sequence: CASSLGSLAVGQFF. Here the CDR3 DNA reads TGTGCCAGCAGCTTAGGGAGTCTAGCCGTTGGGCAGTTCTTC.

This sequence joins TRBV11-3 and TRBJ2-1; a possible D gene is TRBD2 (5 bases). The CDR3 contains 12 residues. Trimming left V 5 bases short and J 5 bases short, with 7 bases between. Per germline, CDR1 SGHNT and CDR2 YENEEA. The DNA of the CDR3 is TGTGCCAGCAGCGCGACTAACAATGAGCAGTTCTTC. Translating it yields CASSATNNEQFF.

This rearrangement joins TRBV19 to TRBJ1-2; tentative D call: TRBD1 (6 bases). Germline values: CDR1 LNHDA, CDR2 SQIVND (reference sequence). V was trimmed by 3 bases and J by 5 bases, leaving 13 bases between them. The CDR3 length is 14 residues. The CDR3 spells CASSMGADRYGYTF. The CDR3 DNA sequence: TGTGCCAGTAGTATGGGGGCCGATAGATATGGCTACACCTTC.

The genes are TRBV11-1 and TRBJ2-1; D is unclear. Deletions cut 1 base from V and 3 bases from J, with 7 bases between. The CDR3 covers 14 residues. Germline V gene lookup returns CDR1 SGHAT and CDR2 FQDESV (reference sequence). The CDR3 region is CASSLGGFYNEQFF. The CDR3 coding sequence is TGTGCCAGCAGCTTAGGGGGATTCTACAATGAGCAGTTCTTC.

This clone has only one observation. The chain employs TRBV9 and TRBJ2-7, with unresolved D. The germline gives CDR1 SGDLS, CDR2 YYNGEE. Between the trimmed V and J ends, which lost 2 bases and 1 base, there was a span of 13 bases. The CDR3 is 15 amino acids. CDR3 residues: CASSVDAVISYEQYF. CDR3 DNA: TGTGCCAGCAGCGTCGATGCAGTTATATCCTACGAGCAGTACTTC.

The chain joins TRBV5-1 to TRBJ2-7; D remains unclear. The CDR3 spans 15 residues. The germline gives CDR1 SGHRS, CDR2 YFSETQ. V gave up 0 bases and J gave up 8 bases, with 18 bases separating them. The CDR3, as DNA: TGCGCCAGCAGCTTGGCCGGTGTAGCCCTGAACCAGCAGTACTTC. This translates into CASSLAGVALNQQYF.

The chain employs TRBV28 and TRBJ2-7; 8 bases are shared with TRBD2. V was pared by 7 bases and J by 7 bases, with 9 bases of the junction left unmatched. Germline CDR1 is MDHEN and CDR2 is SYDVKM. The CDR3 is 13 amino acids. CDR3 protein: CASKAGGPLEQYF. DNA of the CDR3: TGTGCCAGCAAGGCGGGAGGCCCTCTGGAGCAGTACTTC.

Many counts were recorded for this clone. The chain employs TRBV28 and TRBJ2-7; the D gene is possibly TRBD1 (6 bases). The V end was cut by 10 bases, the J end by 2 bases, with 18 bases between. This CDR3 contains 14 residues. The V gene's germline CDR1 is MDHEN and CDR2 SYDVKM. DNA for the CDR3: TGTGCCACCACAGGGCGACTTCTTACCTACGAGCAGTACTTC. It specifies CATTGRLLTYEQYF.

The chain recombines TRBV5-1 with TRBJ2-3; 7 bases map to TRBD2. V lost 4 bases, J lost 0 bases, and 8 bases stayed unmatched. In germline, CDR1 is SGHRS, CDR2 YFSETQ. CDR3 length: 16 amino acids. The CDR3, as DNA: TGCGCCAGCAGCCATCTTACTAGCGTGAGCACAGATACGCAGTATTTT. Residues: CASSHLTSVSTDTQYF.

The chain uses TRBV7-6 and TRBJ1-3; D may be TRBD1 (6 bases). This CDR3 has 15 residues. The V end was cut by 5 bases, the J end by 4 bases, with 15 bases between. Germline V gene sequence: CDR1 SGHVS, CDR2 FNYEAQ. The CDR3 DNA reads TGTGCCAGCAGCCCCGCCCAGGGGAGCGGAAACACCATATATTTT. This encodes CASSPAQGSGNTIYF.

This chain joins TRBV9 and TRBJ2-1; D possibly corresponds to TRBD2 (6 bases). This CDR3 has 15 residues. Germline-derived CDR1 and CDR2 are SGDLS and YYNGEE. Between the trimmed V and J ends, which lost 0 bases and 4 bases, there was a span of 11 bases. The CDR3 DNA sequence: TGTGCCAGCAGCGTAGGGGGGAGGTTATACAATGAGCAGTTCTTC. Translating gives CASSVGGRLYNEQFF.

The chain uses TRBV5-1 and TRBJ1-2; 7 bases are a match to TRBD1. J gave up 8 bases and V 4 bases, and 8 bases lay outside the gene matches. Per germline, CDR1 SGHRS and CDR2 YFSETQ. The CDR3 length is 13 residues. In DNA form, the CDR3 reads TGCGCCAGCAGCCCAGGGGGTATAGGAGGCTACACCTTC. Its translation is CASSPGGIGGYTF.

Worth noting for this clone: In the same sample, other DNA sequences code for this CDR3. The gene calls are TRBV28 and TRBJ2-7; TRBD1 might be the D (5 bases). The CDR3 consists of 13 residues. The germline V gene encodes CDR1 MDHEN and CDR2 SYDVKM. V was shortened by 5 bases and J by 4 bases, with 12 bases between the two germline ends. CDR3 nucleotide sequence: TGTGCCAGCAGTCTGAGCAGGGTGTACGAGCAGTACTTC. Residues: CASSLSRVYEQYF.

The CDR3, as DNA: TGTGCCATCAGTGCAACCGGGACTAGTGGCTACAATGAGCAGTTCTTC. This encodes CAISATGTSGYNEQFF. The gene calls are TRBV10-3 and TRBJ2-1; 8 bases map to TRBD2. The V gene end was trimmed by 4 bases and the J gene end by 3 bases; junction bases not matched to a gene: 8. Germline V CDR1 and CDR2: ENHRY, SYGVKD. This CDR3 spans 16 amino acids.

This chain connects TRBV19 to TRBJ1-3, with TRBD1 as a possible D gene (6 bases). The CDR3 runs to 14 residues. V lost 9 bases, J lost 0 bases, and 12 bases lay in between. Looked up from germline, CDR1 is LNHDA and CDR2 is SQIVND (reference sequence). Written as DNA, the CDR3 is TGTGCCAGCTGGGAACAGGGCTCTGGAAACACCATATATTTT. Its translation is CASWEQGSGNTIYF.

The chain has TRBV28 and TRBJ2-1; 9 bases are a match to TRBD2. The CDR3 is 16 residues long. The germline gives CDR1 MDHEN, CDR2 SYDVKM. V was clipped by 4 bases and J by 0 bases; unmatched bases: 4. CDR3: CASSSTSGSSYNEQFF. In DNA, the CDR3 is TGTGCCAGCAGTTCGACTAGCGGAAGCTCCTACAATGAGCAGTTCTTC.